The clone carrying this TCR beta chain was recorded once. Its antigen is not identified. This table comes from immunoSEQ multiplex PCR, and its TCRdb copy is limited to in-frame clones, with some not included. The sample has 85,000 to 100,000 clones; 80% to 90% are singletons. The data were obtained in a study of T cell responses to AZD1222 COVID-19 vaccine. Study details: Recipients boosted at about 4 weeks or about 12 weeks are pooled. Regarding the study as a whole: None of the repertoires were sampled until the peak T cell response had passed. Vaccine-associated CD4 TCRs spanned spike, dominant at 160-218 and 743-854.

Germline V CDR1 and CDR2: SEHNR, FQNEAQ (reference sequence). J was trimmed by 5 bases and V by 3 bases; bases with no gene match: 11. The CDR3 has 16 residues. V and J are TRBV7-9 and TRBJ1-1; 8 nucleotides align to TRBD1. This receptor was obtained from an adult in good health. The sample in question was peripheral blood, obtained on day 0 of AZD1222 vaccination. In nucleotides, the CDR3 is TGTGCCAGCAGCTTTTATAGTCAGGGGGCCAGGACTGAAGCTTTCTTT. Translated: CASSFYSQGARTEAFF.